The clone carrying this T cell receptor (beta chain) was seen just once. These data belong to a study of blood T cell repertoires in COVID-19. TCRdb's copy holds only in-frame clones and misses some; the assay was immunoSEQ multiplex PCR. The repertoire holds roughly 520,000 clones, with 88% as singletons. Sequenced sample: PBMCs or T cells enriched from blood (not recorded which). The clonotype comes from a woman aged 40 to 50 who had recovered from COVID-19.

CDR3 nucleotides: TGTGCCAGTAGTACCCCCCTACAGGGGGCGAACACTGAAGCTTTCTTT. The encoded protein is CASSTPLQGANTEAFF. This rearrangement joins TRBV19 to TRBJ1-1; 9 bases line up with TRBD1. Germline CDR1 and CDR2: LNHDA and SQIVND (reference sequence). The CDR3 runs 16 residues. V was clipped by 4 bases and J by 1 base; unmatched bases: 7.